The rows below give T cell receptor beta chains drawn from one sample of a study of technical replicates of blood from a few donors. Repertoires were generated with immunoSEQ multiplex PCR, while TCRdb's copy carries only in-frame clones and drops some. The sample shows tens of thousands of clones, roughly 96% of them seen only once. Material for sequencing was T cells isolated from PBMCs. Source of these receptors: a human donor in good health. Both conserved end residues are part of each CDR3. Each record gives: CDR3 protein, CDR3 DNA, clone size, CDR3 length, J gene, V gene, D gene. A D gene is named only where the DNA matches it firmly. A clone size is listed for some rows: how often the clone was seen (once, few, many), or a class if it is expanded.

cdr3_aa: CASSVLAEDNEQFF
cdr3_nt: TGTGCCAGCAGCGTACTAGCGGAGGATAATGAGCAGTTCTTC
clone_size: -
cdr3_length: 14
j_call: TRBJ2-1
v_call: TRBV9
d_call: TRBD2

cdr3_aa: CSANKYEQYF
cdr3_nt: TGCAGTGCCAACAAGTACGAGCAGTACTTC
clone_size: -
cdr3_length: 10
j_call: TRBJ2-7
v_call: TRBV20-1
d_call: -

cdr3_aa: CASSLSYPYEQYF
cdr3_nt: TGTGCCAGCAGTTTATCCTACCCCTACGAGCAGTACTTC
clone_size: -
cdr3_length: 13
j_call: TRBJ2-7
v_call: TRBV27
d_call: -

cdr3_aa: CASSPREVLAETQYF
cdr3_nt: TGTGCCAGCAGTCCGAGGGAGGTTCTCGCAGAGACCCAGTACTTC
clone_size: -
cdr3_length: 15
j_call: TRBJ2-5
v_call: TRBV28
d_call: -

cdr3_aa: CASSLGRLADPIASTDTQYF
cdr3_nt: TGTGCCAGCAGCTTAGGAAGACTAGCGGACCCTATTGCTAGCACAGATACGCAGTATTTT
clone_size: -
cdr3_length: 20
j_call: TRBJ2-3
v_call: TRBV7-3
d_call: TRBD2

cdr3_aa: CASSLGQGLPYEQYF
cdr3_nt: TGTGCCAGCAGCTTAGGACAGGGACTCCCCTACGAGCAGTACTTC
clone_size: -
cdr3_length: 15
j_call: TRBJ2-7
v_call: TRBV7-2
d_call: -

cdr3_aa: CARSGPGQGLEQYF
cdr3_nt: TGTGCCAGGTCAGGGCCAGGGCAGGGGCTCGAGCAGTACTTC
clone_size: -
cdr3_length: 14
j_call: TRBJ2-7
v_call: TRBV30
d_call: -

cdr3_aa: CASSLYRGRITEAFF
cdr3_nt: TGTGCCAGCAGCTTATACAGGGGGAGGATCACTGAAGCTTTCTTT
clone_size: -
cdr3_length: 15
j_call: TRBJ1-1
v_call: TRBV7-8
d_call: TRBD1

cdr3_aa: CAWSALEKLFF
cdr3_nt: TGTGCCTGGAGTGCCCTTGAAAAACTGTTTTTT
clone_size: -
cdr3_length: 11
j_call: TRBJ1-4
v_call: TRBV30
d_call: -

cdr3_aa: CASSWTSNQPQHF
cdr3_nt: TGTGCCAGCAGCTGGACAAGCAATCAGCCCCAGCATTTT
clone_size: -
cdr3_length: 13
j_call: TRBJ1-5
v_call: TRBV7-9
d_call: -

cdr3_aa: CASSLASYNEQFF
cdr3_nt: TGTGCCAGCAGCTTAGCGAGCTACAATGAGCAGTTCTTC
clone_size: -
cdr3_length: 13
j_call: TRBJ2-1
v_call: TRBV11-2
d_call: -

cdr3_aa: CASSEQTSAYYSDTQYF
cdr3_nt: TGCGCCAGCAGTGAGCAAACTAGCGCCTACTACTCAGATACGCAGTATTTT
clone_size: -
cdr3_length: 17
j_call: TRBJ2-3
v_call: TRBV10-1
d_call: TRBD2

cdr3_aa: CASSLTPRTGGLRETQYF
cdr3_nt: TGTGCCAGCAGCTTAACCCCACGGACAGGGGGGCTCAGGGAGACCCAGTACTTC
clone_size: -
cdr3_length: 18
j_call: TRBJ2-5
v_call: TRBV7-2
d_call: TRBD1

cdr3_aa: CASSRTEDGYTF
cdr3_nt: TGTGCCAGCAGCCGGACAGAGGACGGCTACACCTTC
clone_size: -
cdr3_length: 12
j_call: TRBJ1-2
v_call: TRBV6-5
d_call: -

cdr3_aa: CASSFYSMPYEQYF
cdr3_nt: TGTGCCAGCAGCTTTTATAGTATGCCCTACGAGCAGTACTTC
clone_size: -
cdr3_length: 14
j_call: TRBJ2-7
v_call: TRBV5-4
d_call: -

cdr3_aa: CATGTDTQYF
cdr3_nt: TGTGCCACCGGCACAGATACGCAGTATTTT
clone_size: -
cdr3_length: 10
j_call: TRBJ2-3
v_call: TRBV6-5
d_call: -

cdr3_aa: CASSFRGLGWGELFF
cdr3_nt: TGTGCCAGCAGTTTTAGGGGGTTGGGATGGGGGGAGCTGTTTTTT
clone_size: -
cdr3_length: 15
j_call: TRBJ2-2
v_call: TRBV27
d_call: -

cdr3_aa: CSFPGGLGGYTF
cdr3_nt: TGCAGCTTCCCGGGAGGATTAGGCGGCTACACCTTC
clone_size: -
cdr3_length: 12
j_call: TRBJ1-2
v_call: TRBV29-1
d_call: -

cdr3_aa: CASTLSFQGSTEAFF
cdr3_nt: TGTGCCAGCACGTTGAGTTTTCAGGGGAGCACTGAAGCTTTCTTT
clone_size: -
cdr3_length: 15
j_call: TRBJ1-1
v_call: TRBV19
d_call: -

cdr3_aa: CASSYSADYGYTF
cdr3_nt: TGTGCCAGCAGTTACTCGGCCGACTATGGCTACACCTTC
clone_size: -
cdr3_length: 13
j_call: TRBJ1-2
v_call: TRBV6-5
d_call: -

cdr3_aa: CASSVAGGSGRIDEQFF
cdr3_nt: TGTGCCAGCAGCGTGGCCGGGGGCAGCGGGAGAATCGATGAGCAGTTCTTC
clone_size: once
cdr3_length: 17
j_call: TRBJ2-1
v_call: TRBV9
d_call: TRBD2

cdr3_aa: CASSSREQHF
cdr3_nt: TGTGCCAGCAGTTCGCGGGAGCAGCATTTT
clone_size: -
cdr3_length: 10
j_call: TRBJ1-5
v_call: TRBV28
d_call: -